This T cell receptor beta chain is from a study of control samples from healthy donors and cancer patients. CDR3 length: 13 amino acids. V shed 3 bases and J shed 3 bases, with 7 bases lying between them. The table came from immunoSEQ multiplex PCR; TCRdb's copy has only in-frame clones and leaves some out. There are 170,000 or so clones in the sample; approximately 94% occur only once, and around 1.3% lies in the top ten. The gene calls are TRBV12-3 or TRBV12-4 and TRBJ2-3; weak D call: TRBD1 (6 bases). The receptor comes from a woman younger than 30 in good health. Sequences were obtained from blood. CDR3 nucleotides: TGTGCCAGCAGTTTCACAGGGACAGATACGCAGTATTTT. Translation gives CASSFTGTDTQYF.